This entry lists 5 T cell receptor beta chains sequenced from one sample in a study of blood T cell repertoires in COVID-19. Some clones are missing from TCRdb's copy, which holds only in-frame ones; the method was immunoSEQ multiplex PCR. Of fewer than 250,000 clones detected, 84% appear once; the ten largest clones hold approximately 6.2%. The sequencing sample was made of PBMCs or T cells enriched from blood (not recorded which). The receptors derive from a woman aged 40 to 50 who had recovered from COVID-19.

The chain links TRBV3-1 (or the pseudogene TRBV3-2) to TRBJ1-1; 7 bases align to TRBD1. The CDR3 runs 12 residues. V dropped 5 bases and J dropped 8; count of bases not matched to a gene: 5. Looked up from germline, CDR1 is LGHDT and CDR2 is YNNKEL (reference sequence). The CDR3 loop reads CASSYRGMEAFF. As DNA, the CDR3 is TGTGCCAGCAGCTACAGGGGAATGGAAGCTTTCTTT.

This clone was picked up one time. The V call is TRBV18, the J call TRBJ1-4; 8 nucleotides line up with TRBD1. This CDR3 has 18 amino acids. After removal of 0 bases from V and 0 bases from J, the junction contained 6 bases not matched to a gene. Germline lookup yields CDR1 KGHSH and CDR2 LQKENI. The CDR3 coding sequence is TGTGCCAGCTCACCACCCTCCGGACAGGGCACAACTAATGAAAAACTGTTTTTT. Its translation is CASSPPSGQGTTNEKLFF.

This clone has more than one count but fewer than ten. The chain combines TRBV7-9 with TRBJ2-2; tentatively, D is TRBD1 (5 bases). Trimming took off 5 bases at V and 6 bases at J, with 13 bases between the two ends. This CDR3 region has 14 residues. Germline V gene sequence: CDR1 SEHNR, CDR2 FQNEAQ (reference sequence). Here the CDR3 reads CASSQTQGSGELFF. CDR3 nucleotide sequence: TGTGCCAGCAGCCAAACCCAGGGATCCGGGGAGCTGTTTTTT.

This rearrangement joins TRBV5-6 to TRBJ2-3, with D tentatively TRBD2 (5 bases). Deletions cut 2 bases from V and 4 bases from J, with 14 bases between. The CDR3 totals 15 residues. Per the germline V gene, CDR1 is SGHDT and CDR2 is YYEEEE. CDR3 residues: CASSFAGIGADTQYF. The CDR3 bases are TGTGCCAGCAGCTTTGCCGGGATCGGGGCAGATACGCAGTATTTT.

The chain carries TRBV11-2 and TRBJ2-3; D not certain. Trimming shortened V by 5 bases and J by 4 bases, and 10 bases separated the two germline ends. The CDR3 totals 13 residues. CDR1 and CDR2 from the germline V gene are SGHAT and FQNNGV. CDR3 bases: TGTGCCAGCAGCGCCGTGGGCCCAGATACGCAGTATTTT. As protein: CASSAVGPDTQYF.